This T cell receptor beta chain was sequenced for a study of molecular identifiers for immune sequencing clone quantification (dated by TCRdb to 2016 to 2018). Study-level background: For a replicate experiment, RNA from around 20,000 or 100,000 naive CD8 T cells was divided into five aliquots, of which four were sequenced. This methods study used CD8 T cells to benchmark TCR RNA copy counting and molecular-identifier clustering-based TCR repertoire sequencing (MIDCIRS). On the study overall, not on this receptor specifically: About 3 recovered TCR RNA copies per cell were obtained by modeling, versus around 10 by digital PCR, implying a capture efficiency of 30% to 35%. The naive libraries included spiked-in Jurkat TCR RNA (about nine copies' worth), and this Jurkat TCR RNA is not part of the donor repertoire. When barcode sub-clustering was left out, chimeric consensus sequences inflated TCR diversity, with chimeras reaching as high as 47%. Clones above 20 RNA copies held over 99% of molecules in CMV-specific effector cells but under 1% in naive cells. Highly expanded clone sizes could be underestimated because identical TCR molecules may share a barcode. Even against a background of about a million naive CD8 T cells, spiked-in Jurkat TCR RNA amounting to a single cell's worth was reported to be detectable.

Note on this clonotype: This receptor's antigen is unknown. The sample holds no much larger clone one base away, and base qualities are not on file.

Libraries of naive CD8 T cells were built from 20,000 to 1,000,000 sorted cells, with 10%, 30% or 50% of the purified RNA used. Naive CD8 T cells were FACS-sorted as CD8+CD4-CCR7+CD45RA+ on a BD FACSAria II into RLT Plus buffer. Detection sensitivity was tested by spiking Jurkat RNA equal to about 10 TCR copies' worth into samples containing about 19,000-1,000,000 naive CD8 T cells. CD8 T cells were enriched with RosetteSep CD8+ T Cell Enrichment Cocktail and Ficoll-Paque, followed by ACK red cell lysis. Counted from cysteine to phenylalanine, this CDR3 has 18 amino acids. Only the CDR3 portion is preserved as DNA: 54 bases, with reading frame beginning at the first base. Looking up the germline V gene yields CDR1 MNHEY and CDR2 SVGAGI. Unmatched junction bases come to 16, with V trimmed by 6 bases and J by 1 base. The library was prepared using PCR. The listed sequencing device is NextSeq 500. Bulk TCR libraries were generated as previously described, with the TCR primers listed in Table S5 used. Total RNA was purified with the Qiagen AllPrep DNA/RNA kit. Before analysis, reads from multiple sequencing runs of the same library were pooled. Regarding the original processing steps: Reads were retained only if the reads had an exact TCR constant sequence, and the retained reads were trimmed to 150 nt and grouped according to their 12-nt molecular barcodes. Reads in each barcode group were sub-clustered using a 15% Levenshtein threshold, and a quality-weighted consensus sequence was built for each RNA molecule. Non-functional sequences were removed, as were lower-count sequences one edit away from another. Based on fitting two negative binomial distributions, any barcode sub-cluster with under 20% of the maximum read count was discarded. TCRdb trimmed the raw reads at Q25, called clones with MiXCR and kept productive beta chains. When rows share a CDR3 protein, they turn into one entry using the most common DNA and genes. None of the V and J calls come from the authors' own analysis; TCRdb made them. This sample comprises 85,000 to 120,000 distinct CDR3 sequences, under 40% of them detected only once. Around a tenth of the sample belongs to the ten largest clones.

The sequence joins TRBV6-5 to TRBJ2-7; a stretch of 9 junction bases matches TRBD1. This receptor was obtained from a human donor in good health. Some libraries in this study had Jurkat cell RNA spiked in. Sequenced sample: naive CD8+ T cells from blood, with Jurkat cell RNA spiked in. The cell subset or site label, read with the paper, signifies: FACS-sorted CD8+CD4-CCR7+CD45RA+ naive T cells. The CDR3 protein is CASSHTPQQGARSYEQYF. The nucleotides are TGTGCCAGCAGCCATACACCCCAACAGGGGGCTAGGTCCTACGAGCAGTACTTC.